Below, one T cell receptor (beta chain) is given with its context. This entry belongs to a study of blood T cell repertoires in COVID-19. On the study more broadly: Acute and convalescent COVID-19 samples came from the United States, Italy and Spain. T cells, B-cell-depleted T cells, or PBMCs supplied cDNA or gDNA.

Data came from immunoSEQ multiplex PCR; TCRdb stores just in-frame clones and leaves some out. The data hold about 180,000 clones, with roughly 77% observed a single time. The CDR3 spans 15 residues. Germline V gene lookup returns CDR1 SNHLY and CDR2 FYNNEI. The V gene lost 3 bases and the J gene lost 2 bases, with 12 bases spanning the gap. This receptor was taken from a woman older than 75 with COVID-19, enrolled during active disease. Sequencing was carried out using peripheral blood. The V and J genes are TRBV2 and TRBJ2-3; D unresolved. CDR3 nucleotide sequence: TGTGCCAGCAGTGACGAAGCCCTCCCCACAGATACGCAGTATTTT. Protein product: CASSDEALPTDTQYF.